This is a list of T cell receptor beta chains from one sample in a study of T cells in Graves' hyperthyroidism and ophthalmopathy. One entry per CDR3 protein, called by TCRdb with MiXCR from the multiplex PCR reads. This table holds 500,000 to 650,000 distinct CDR3 sequences, nearly 20% found once. Sequenced sample: blood. The origin of the receptors is a man aged 35 to 55 with Graves' ophthalmopathy. The CDR3 runs from the conserved cysteine through the conserved F or W. The order of the fields is CDR3 DNA, CDR3 protein, clone size, D gene, V gene, J gene. The D gene is left open where the match is weak. Only some rows state a clone size, as once, few, many or a class for expanded clones.

CDR3 DNA: TGTGCCAGTAGTCCCCCGGGACCAACTAATGAAAAACTGTTTTTT
CDR3 protein: CASSPPGPTNEKLFF
clone size: few
D gene: .
V gene: TRBV19
J gene: TRBJ1-4

CDR3 DNA: TGTGCCAGCAGCTTTCTGGCGGGAGGCCGCTACGAGCAGTACTTC
CDR3 protein: CASSFLAGGRYEQYF
clone size: .
D gene: TRBD2
V gene: TRBV7-3
J gene: TRBJ2-7

CDR3 DNA: TGTGCCAGCGGCCCTTGGGACTGGGGCACAGATACGCAGTATTTT
CDR3 protein: CASGPWDWGTDTQYF
clone size: many
D gene: .
V gene: TRBV2
J gene: TRBJ2-3

CDR3 DNA: TGCAGCGCCAATTCCGGGACGCCTTTCACAGATACGCAGTATTTT
CDR3 protein: CSANSGTPFTDTQYF
clone size: once
D gene: .
V gene: TRBV29-1
J gene: TRBJ2-3

CDR3 DNA: TGTGCCAGCAGTTCAGAGGGAAGGGAGCAGTACTTC
CDR3 protein: CASSSEGREQYF
clone size: many
D gene: .
V gene: TRBV28
J gene: TRBJ2-7

CDR3 DNA: TGTGCCTGGACGGGGACAGGGCTTGAAAAACTGTTTTTT
CDR3 protein: CAWTGTGLEKLFF
clone size: many
D gene: TRBD1
V gene: TRBV30
J gene: TRBJ1-4

CDR3 DNA: TGCAGTGCTAGAGACGAGATGGACAGGGTAGAAGCTTTCTTT
CDR3 protein: CSARDEMDRVEAFF
clone size: few
D gene: TRBD1
V gene: TRBV20-1
J gene: TRBJ1-1

CDR3 DNA: TGTGCCAGCAGCTTAAGGACAGGGGGCGCCAGTACTGAAGCTTTCTTT
CDR3 protein: CASSLRTGGASTEAFF
clone size: .
D gene: TRBD1
V gene: TRBV7-2
J gene: TRBJ1-1

CDR3 DNA: TGTGCCAGCTCACCACTCGGGGAGACCCAGTACTTC
CDR3 protein: CASSPLGETQYF
clone size: many
D gene: .
V gene: TRBV18
J gene: TRBJ2-5

CDR3 DNA: TGTGCCAGCAGTTCCCTCATAGCGGGAGCCAGCCAGGAGCAGTACTTC
CDR3 protein: CASSSLIAGASQEQYF
clone size: many
D gene: TRBD2
V gene: TRBV27
J gene: TRBJ2-7

CDR3 DNA: TGCGCCAGCAGCTTGAGGTTCAGTAAAGAGTGGGGAGATACGCAGTATTTT
CDR3 protein: CASSLRFSKEWGDTQYF
clone size: .
D gene: .
V gene: TRBV5-1
J gene: TRBJ2-3